These 4 T cell receptor beta chains were all obtained from the same sample, sequenced in a study of cytomegalovirus exposure and HLA in healthy donors. In the PCR, 60 Vbeta and 13 Jbeta primers were used. Only in-frame clones appear in the TCRdb table, and some are missing; sequencing was by immunoSEQ multiplex PCR. Of more than 120,000 clones in the sample, 70% to 80% were seen once. Sequencing input: PBMCs. These receptors all come from a woman aged 40 to 50 in good health and CMV-seropositive.

J is TRBJ1-3 and V is TRBV9; D may be TRBD1 (6 bases). Germline V lookup: CDR1 SGDLS, CDR2 YYNGEE. This CDR3 comprises 14 residues. V was shortened by 4 bases and J by 1 base, with 9 bases between the two germline ends. The DNA for the CDR3 is TGTGCCAGCAGCCTGGACAGTTCTGGAAACACCATATATTTT. It yields the protein CASSLDSSGNTIYF.

V is TRBV7-9 and J is TRBJ2-3; a weak D match, TRBD1 (5 bases). The CDR3 is made up of 14 amino acids. The germline V gene has CDR1 SEHNR and CDR2 FQNEAQ (reference sequence). The V gene lost 5 bases and the J gene lost 6 bases, with 15 bases spanning the gap. The CDR3 DNA sequence: TGTGCCAGCAGCCAGCAGGGAATCTGGGATACGCAGTATTTT. It yields the protein CASSQQGIWDTQYF.

This clone was seen a few times. Here the CDR3 reads CASSPGTGKGLGEQYF. The CDR3 DNA sequence: TGTGCCAGCAGTCCCGGGACTGGGAAGGGTTTGGGCGAGCAGTACTTC. The rearrangement links TRBV27 to TRBJ2-7; D may be TRBD2 (6 bases). CDR1 and CDR2 (germline): MNHEY, SMNVEV (reference sequence). The CDR3 consists of 16 residues. Deletions cut 5 bases from V and 6 bases from J, with 23 bases between.

The chain has TRBV6-5 and TRBJ1-5, with TRBD1 matching over 8 bases. The trim removed 5 bases at V and 6 bases at J, leaving 3 bases unmatched. Germline-derived CDR1 and CDR2 are MNHEY and SVGAGI. This CDR3 contains 13 residues. The chain's CDR3 is CASSRQGLQPQHF. The CDR3, as DNA: TGTGCCAGCAGTAGACAGGGGCTTCAGCCCCAGCATTTT.